This TCR beta chain emerged from a study of molecular identifiers for immune sequencing clone quantification. This clonotype was seen at least ten times. Naive CD8 T cells were sorted as CD8+CD4-CCR7+CD45RA+. Via MiXCR, TCRdb re-called the PCR reads, giving one row per CDR3 protein. The profile shows approximately 550,000 distinct CDR3 sequences, 20% to 25% of them singletons. Germline V lookup: CDR1 SNHLY, CDR2 FYNNEI. The CDR3 loop spans 13 amino acids. The trim removed 6 bases at V and 5 bases at J, leaving 7 bases unmatched. The sample consisted of naive CD8+ T cells from blood, with Jurkat cell RNA spiked in. As to subset: FACS-sorted CD8+CD4-CCR7+CD45RA+ naive T cells. The chain uses TRBV2 and TRBJ2-7, with 7 bases that match TRBD1. This receptor was obtained from a human donor in good health. Some libraries in this study had Jurkat cell RNA spiked in. CDR3 in amino acids: CASRGTGVHEQYF. The CDR3 DNA follows: TGTGCCAGCAGAGGCACAGGGGTTCACGAGCAGTACTTC.